This TCR beta chain originates from a study of shared clonotypes between healthy human individuals. Whole-study findings and limits: Clonotype sharing levels among donors were expected to vary with sequencing depth.

J was trimmed by 1 base and V by 4 bases; bases with no gene match: 4. Germline CDR1 SGHNT, CDR2 YYREEE (reference sequence). The CDR3 sequence is 15 residues long. Profiling relied on immunoSEQ multiplex PCR, and the TCRdb table lists in-frame clones only, not all of them. The sample contains roughly 2 million clones, roughly 95% of which appear only once. Remarks on this clone: Its antigen is unknown.

The chain couples TRBV5-4 to TRBJ2-2, with 7 bases fitting TRBD1. The source of this sequence is a man aged 18 to 30 in good health. The sample taken for sequencing was naive CD4+ T cells sorted from blood. The subset denotes: CD45RA+ positively selected. The CDR3 DNA reads as TGTGCCAGCAGCCCGGACAGGCGGAACACCGGGGAGCTGTTTTTT. Its translation is CASSPDRRNTGELFF.